These T cell receptor beta chains were read from a single sample in a study of long-term antiretroviral therapy in people with HIV. Clones were read by immunoSEQ multiplex PCR, and TCRdb kept only the in-frame ones, dropping some. There are around 25,000 clones in the sample; 65% to 85% occur only once, and approximately 5.5% lies in the top ten. The input for sequencing was unsorted PBMCs, taken 3 years after starting antiretroviral therapy. These receptors were taken from a young man with HIV. The CDR3 runs from the conserved cysteine through the conserved F or W. A D gene is named only where the DNA matches it firmly. Rows may omit the clone size; those that give it use once, few, many or a size class.

-	TRBD1	TRBJ2-7	18	TRBV28	TGTGCCAGCAGAGGACTCCGGGACAGCAAGGGTTCGACCTACGAGCAGTACTTC	CASRGLRDSKGSTYEQYF
-	TRBD1	TRBJ1-1	16	TRBV5-4	TGTGCCAGCAGCCCGGGACAGGGTTCCTCGAACACTGAAGCTTTCTTT	CASSPGQGSSNTEAFF
-	-	TRBJ2-5	16	TRBV5-8	TGTGCCAGCAGCTTGTGGGGGGGCGGGGACCAAGAGACCCAGTACTTC	CASSLWGGGDQETQYF
-	-	TRBJ1-1	12	TRBV29-1	TGCAGCGTTGATGAACGGGGTCCTGAAGCTTTCTTT	CSVDERGPEAFF
once	-	TRBJ1-6	15	TRBV21-1	TGTGCCAGCAGCAAAGAACGACAGTCTAATTCACCCCTCCACTTT	CASSKERQSNSPLHF
-	TRBD2	TRBJ2-1	14	TRBV9	TGTGCCAGCATCGGGACTAGCGGGGGGAATGAGCAGTTCTTC	CASIGTSGGNEQFF
few	TRBD1	TRBJ1-2	15	TRBV6-5	TGTGCCAGCAGTTATTCCGGTACAGGGGTTTTTGGCTACACCTTC	CASSYSGTGVFGYTF
-	TRBD2	TRBJ2-1	15	TRBV19	TGTGCCAGTAGTATAGAAGGCGGGGGGTACAATGAGCAGTTCTTC	CASSIEGGGYNEQFF
-	-	TRBJ1-2	16	TRBV7-2	TGTGCCAGCAGCCCAGATATTAGTATGACAGGCTATGGCTACACCTTC	CASSPDISMTGYGYTF
-	TRBD1	TRBJ1-5	15	TRBV7-7	TGTGCTAGCAGCTTACAGGGGCTTGGCAATCAGCCCCAGCATTTT	CASSLQGLGNQPQHF
-	-	TRBJ2-1	11	TRBV4-1	TGCGCCAGCAGCCAAGCGAGACAGCAGTTCTTC	CASSQARQQFF
-	-	TRBJ2-2	15	TRBV6-5	TGTGCCAGCAGTTACTCCGGGGGGCGCCCCGGGGAGCTGTTTTTT	CASSYSGGRPGELFF
once	-	TRBJ1-6	14	TRBV11-2	TGTGCCAGCAGCTTAGATGTACGGTATTCACCCCTCCACTTT	CASSLDVRYSPLHF
-	-	TRBJ1-1	13	TRBV7-9	TGTGCCAGCAGCTTAGGTACAAACACTGAAGCTTTCTTT	CASSLGTNTEAFF
-	-	TRBJ2-3	12	TRBV29-1	TGCAGCGGGGGTGCTAGCACAGATACGCAGTATTTT	CSGGASTDTQYF
-	TRBD1	TRBJ1-4	14	TRBV5-1	TGCGCCAGCAGCTTGGGACAGGGGGGTGAAAAACTGTTTTTT	CASSLGQGGEKLFF
-	-	TRBJ2-3	12	TRBV29-1	TGCAGCGGCGGCGGGAGCACAGATACGCAGTATTTT	CSGGGSTDTQYF
-	-	TRBJ2-7	16	TRBV7-2	TGTGCCAGCAGCCAACCCAGCCACATCCCTACCTACGAGCAGTACTTC	CASSQPSHIPTYEQYF
-	TRBD1	TRBJ1-1	16	TRBV18	TGTGCCAGCTCACCGGGACAGGGGGCCCTGAACACTGAAGCTTTCTTT	CASSPGQGALNTEAFF
few	-	TRBJ2-7	14	TRBV2	TGTGCCAGCAGGAGCGACAGCGGTTCCTACGAGCAGTACTTC	CASRSDSGSYEQYF
-	TRBD1	TRBJ1-2	12	TRBV5-4	TGTGCCAGCAGCTCCCTAACAGGGGGCTCTACCTTC	CASSSLTGGSTF
-	TRBD2	TRBJ2-3	14	TRBV27	TGTGCCAGCATCCCGGGGGGGCGGGCAGATACGCAGTATTTT	CASIPGGRADTQYF
-	-	TRBJ1-1	15	TRBV6-1	TGTGCCAGCAGTGAAATAGAACAGGTGGGGGCTGAAGCTTTCTTT	CASSEIEQVGAEAFF
-	-	TRBJ1-2	15	TRBV7-2	TGTGCCATCAAGATGTCCGGGGGCGCGGTCTCTGGCTACACCTTC	CAIKMSGGAVSGYTF
-	TRBD1	TRBJ1-4	17	TRBV5-1	TGCGCCAGCAGGCCGGGACAGGGAGGGACAACTAATGAAAAACTGTTTTTT	CASRPGQGGTTNEKLFF
-	-	TRBJ2-7	15	TRBV2	TGTGCCAGCAGTGAAGCGCCAGGCGGCGCCGGCGGGCAGTACTTC	CASSEAPGGAGGQYF
-	-	TRBJ1-1	17	TRBV7-9	TGTGCCAGCAGCTTAGCCGTCAGTGGTCAGGTGGGCACTGAAGCTTTCTTT	CASSLAVSGQVGTEAFF
once	-	TRBJ2-5	16	TRBV5-6	TGTGCCAGCAGCTTCAGTTCCCTAGCGCTGTTGGGGACCCAGTACTTC	CASSFSSLALLGTQYF
-	-	TRBJ2-5	13	TRBV7-7	TGTGCCAGCAGAACCGAGGGGGAAGAGACCCAGTACTTC	CASRTEGEETQYF
-	TRBD1	TRBJ2-5	15	TRBV11-2	TGTGCCAGCAGCTACACGACAGGGGGCCGAGAGACCCAGTACTTC	CASSYTTGGRETQYF
-	-	TRBJ1-6	11	TRBV6-4	TGTGCCAGCAGCCTTACATCACCCCTCCACTTT	CASSLTSPLHF
-	TRBD2	TRBJ2-1	15	TRBV5-1	TGCGCCAGCAGATTACTAGCGGGGAGTCACAATGAGCAGTTCTTC	CASRLLAGSHNEQFF
few	TRBD2	TRBJ2-5	17	TRBV27	TGTGCCAGCAGCCTTAGGCCCGCTAGCGGGGGGAAAGAGACCCAGTACTTC	CASSLRPASGGKETQYF
few	-	TRBJ1-4	14	TRBV2	TGTGCCAGCAGTCGGCGACAGTATAATGAAAAACTGTTTTTT	CASSRRQYNEKLFF
-	TRBD1	TRBJ1-2	16	TRBV28	TGTGCCAGCAGTTTCCCACTCCGGGACAGGGGGGATGGCTACACCTTC	CASSFPLRDRGDGYTF
-	TRBD2	TRBJ2-3	15	TRBV5-1	TGCGCCAGCAGCTATGGGACTAGCGGGGGGGATACGCAGTATTTT	CASSYGTSGGDTQYF
-	-	TRBJ2-3	14	TRBV12-5	TGTGCTAGTTGCCCCGGCGGGGGCGGGGATACGCAGTATTTT	CASCPGGGGDTQYF
-	-	TRBJ2-3	16	TRBV14	TGTGCCAGCAGCCAAGATCGATGGGGGGGCACAGATACGCAGTATTTT	CASSQDRWGGTDTQYF
-	-	TRBJ1-1	12	TRBV28	TGTGCCAGCAGTGTGGAGAACACTGAAGCTTTCTTT	CASSVENTEAFF
-	-	TRBJ2-7	15	TRBV30	TGTGCCTGGAGTGTACACTCGAGGACCACCTACGAGCAGTACTTC	CAWSVHSRTTYEQYF
-	-	TRBJ1-5	14	TRBV2	TGTGCCAGCAGTGAATTACAAAGCAATCAGCCCCAGCATTTT	CASSELQSNQPQHF
-	-	TRBJ2-1	15	TRBV14	TGTGCCAGCAGCCAAGATGTGAGAAAATACAATGAGCAGTTCTTC	CASSQDVRKYNEQFF
-	-	TRBJ1-1	13	TRBV27	TGTGCCAGCAGTTTAAGATCAGGGTCTGAAGCTTTCTTT	CASSLRSGSEAFF
once	-	TRBJ1-1	14	TRBV11-1	TGTGCCAGCGGTCATTATACAACGAACACTGAAGCTTTCTTT	CASGHYTTNTEAFF
-	TRBD1	TRBJ1-2	16	TRBV9	TGTGCCAGCAGCGTAGCGGGGTCACAGGGGTCGTATGGCTACACCTTC	CASSVAGSQGSYGYTF
-	TRBD1	TRBJ1-5	12	TRBV28	TGTGCCAGCAAGGGGGCCTCTCAGCCCCAGCATTTT	CASKGASQPQHF
-	TRBD2	TRBJ2-2	16	TRBV27	TGTGCCAGCAGACAATCTAGCGGGTCGAACACCGGGGAGCTGTTTTTT	CASRQSSGSNTGELFF
-	-	TRBJ2-7	15	TRBV27	-	CASSFGPGRTYEQYF